The 11 T cell receptor beta chains below all came from one sample that was sequenced in a study of technical replicates of blood from several donors listed by TCRdb under 2017. The library relied on the immunoSEQ multiplex PCR assay. TCRdb holds this immuneACCESS table with in-frame rearrangements only. Some clones are missing; in checked studies, unresolved V genes explain under half, and the rest has no known cause. Across this sample there are under 75,000 clones, with approximately 83% seen only once. The ten biggest clones cover approximately 5.4% of the sample. Sequencing used PBMCs. Every receptor here comes from a human donor in good health. Some clones in this sample may be carry-over from other donors' samples.

This rearrangement joins TRBV5-1 to TRBJ2-6; D remains unclear. Trimming took 2 bases from V and 0 from J, leaving 9 bases between them. CDR3 length: 16 amino acids. The germline V gene encodes CDR1 SGHRS and CDR2 YFSETQ. The CDR3 DNA sequence: TGCGCCAGCAGCTTTCCGGAGACCTCTGGGGCCAACGTCCTGACTTTC. Its protein product is CASSFPETSGANVLTF.

V gene TRBV6-5 combines with J gene TRBJ2-3; 8 bases are shared with TRBD2. Germline-derived CDR1 and CDR2 are MNHEY and SVGAGI. V dropped 6 bases and J dropped 4; count of bases not matched to a gene: 9. This CDR3 spans 15 amino acids. CDR3 coding DNA: TGTGCCAGCAGCAAGACTCGAGCGGGGGCAGATACGCAGTATTTT. Translating gives CASSKTRAGADTQYF.

The V and J genes are TRBV2 and TRBJ1-2; possible D gene TRBD1, 5 bases. The germline V gene encodes CDR1 SNHLY and CDR2 FYNNEI. Deletions cut 3 bases from V and 5 bases from J, with 7 bases between. The CDR3 length is 12 residues. The CDR3 reads CASSESGYGYTF. The CDR3 region has the DNA TGTGCCAGCAGTGAGTCAGGGTATGGCTACACCTTC.

This clone occurred once. The rearrangement links TRBV9 to TRBJ1-1, with TRBD1 matching over 9 bases. The germline CDR1 and CDR2 sequences are SGDLS and YYNGEE. V lost 0 bases and J lost 1; bases outside the gene matches: 10. The CDR3 is 18 residues long. CDR3 amino acids: CASSVDDRGVWTNTEAFF. The CDR3 nucleotides are TGTGCCAGCAGCGTAGACGACAGGGGGGTGTGGACGAACACTGAAGCTTTCTTT.

The chain employs TRBV7-2 and TRBJ2-7, with D tentatively TRBD1 (5 bases). There are 14 residues in the CDR3. Germline values: CDR1 SGHTA, CDR2 FQGNSA. Trimming removed 3 bases from V and 2 bases from J, with 11 bases in between. The CDR3 DNA sequence: TGTGCCAGCAGCTTCGGCTCAGGGACCTACGAGCAGTACTTC. It encodes CASSFGSGTYEQYF.

This clone appeared once. The V call is TRBV7-9, the J call TRBJ2-2; D is unresolved. Trimming removed 0 bases at V and 2 bases at J, with 10 bases between. There are 16 residues in the CDR3. Germline values: CDR1 SEHNR, CDR2 FQNEAQ (reference sequence). CDR3 protein: CASSLARGINTGELFF. In DNA form, the CDR3 reads TGTGCCAGCAGCTTAGCACGCGGCATAAACACCGGGGAGCTGTTTTTT.

This chain uses TRBV9 with TRBJ1-6, with D possibly being TRBD1 (6 bases). V lost 3 bases, J lost 6 bases, and 16 bases lay in between. This CDR3 is built from 16 residues. CDR1 is SGDLS, CDR2 YYNGEE, per germline. CDR3 residues: CASSAPPGHTNSPLHF. CDR3 nucleotide sequence: TGTGCCAGCAGCGCACCCCCGGGACACACTAATTCACCCCTCCACTTT.

The CDR3 region has the DNA TGCGCCAGCAGCCGCGGGACTAGCGGGCAAGAGACCCAGTACTTC. It encodes CASSRGTSGQETQYF. The rearrangement joins TRBV5-1 to TRBJ2-5; 12 nucleotides match TRBD2. CDR3 length: 15 amino acids. Germline-derived CDR1 and CDR2 are SGHRS and YFSETQ. The trim removed 4 bases at V and 2 bases at J, leaving 3 bases unmatched.

This chain joins TRBV11-2 and TRBJ2-1; 8 bases match TRBD2. The ends lost 4 bases at V and 5 bases at J; junction bases unmatched: 7. This CDR3 has 15 residues. The germline CDR1 and CDR2 sequences are SGHAT and FQNNGV. CDR3 in amino acids: CASSYITSGDNEQFF. The CDR3 region has the DNA TGTGCCAGCAGCTACATAACTAGCGGAGACAATGAGCAGTTCTTC.

This clone turned up a few times. The J gene is TRBJ2-3, the V gene TRBV15; possibly TRBD1 for D (6 bases). The CDR3 consists of 15 residues. The V and J ends lost 1 base and 3 bases respectively, with 11 bases between them. Germline CDR1 LNHNV, CDR2 YYDKDF (reference sequence). The CDR3 DNA is TGTGCCACCAGCAGAGTTCAGGGGTTTACAGATACGCAGTATTTT. It is translated as CATSRVQGFTDTQYF.

This rearrangement joins TRBV19 to TRBJ1-2; D remains ambiguous. V was clipped by 0 bases and J by 5 bases, with 4 bases between them. This CDR3 has 12 residues. CDR1 LNHDA and CDR2 SQIVND come from the germline V gene (reference sequence). The CDR3 bases are TGTGCCAGTAGTATAGACGGTTATGGCTACACCTTC. Translated, it gives CASSIDGYGYTF.